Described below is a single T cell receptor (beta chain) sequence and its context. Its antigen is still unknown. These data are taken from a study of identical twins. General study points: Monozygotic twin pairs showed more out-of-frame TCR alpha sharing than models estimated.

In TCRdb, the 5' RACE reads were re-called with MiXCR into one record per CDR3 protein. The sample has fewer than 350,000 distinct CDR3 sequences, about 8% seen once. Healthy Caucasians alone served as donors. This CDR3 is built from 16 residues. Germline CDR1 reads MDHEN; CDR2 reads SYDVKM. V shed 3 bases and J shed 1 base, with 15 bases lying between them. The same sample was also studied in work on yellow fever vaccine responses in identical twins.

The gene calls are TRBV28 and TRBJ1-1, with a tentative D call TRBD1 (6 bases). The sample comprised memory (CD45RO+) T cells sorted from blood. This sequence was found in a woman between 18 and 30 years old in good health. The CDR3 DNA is TGTGCCAGCAGTTTTATTTCCAGGGGTTGGAACACTGAAGCTTTCTTT. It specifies CASSFISRGWNTEAFF.